This is a list of T cell receptor beta chains from one sample in a study of metastatic and nonmetastatic thyroid tumors. TCRdb redid the clone calls on the PCR reads using MiXCR. Of 8,500 to 13,000 clones in the sample, roughly 12% are singletons; the top ten hold about 12%. The sample taken for sequencing was blood. These receptors were collected from a female donor with papillary thyroid cancer or a benign thyroid nodule (not recorded which). Some clones in this sample may be carry-over from other donors' samples. The CDR3 runs from the conserved cysteine through the conserved F or W. A D gene is named only where the DNA matches it firmly. For some rows the clone size is stated as once, few or many, or as a class when expanded; others skip it.

TRBV4-2	TRBD1	many	TRBJ1-4	CASSHFGTGEKLFF	TGTGCCAGCAGCCATTTTGGGACAGGGGAAAAACTGTTTTTT
TRBV7-3	TRBD1	many	TRBJ2-3	CASSLDGQGVTDTQYF	TGTGCCAGCAGCTTAGATGGACAGGGTGTCACAGATACGCAGTATTTT
TRBV6-6	TRBD1	many	TRBJ2-1	CASSHYPGTDSYNEQFF	TGTGCCAGCAGTCACTATCCGGGGACAGACTCCTACAATGAGCAGTTCTTC
TRBV5-6	.	many	TRBJ2-1	CASSLRNEQFF	TGTGCCAGCAGCTTAAGGAATGAGCAGTTCTTC
TRBV15	TRBD2	many	TRBJ2-2	CATTESRTSGRFLSGELFF	TGTGCCACCACCGAATCCCGGACTAGCGGGAGGTTCCTATCCGGGGAGCTGTTTTTT
TRBV27	TRBD2	many	TRBJ2-3	CASSLVAGVRTDTQYF	TGTGCCAGCAGTTTAGTAGCGGGGGTAAGGACAGATACGCAGTATTTT
TRBV30	.	many	TRBJ1-1	CACQTGLNTEAFF	TGTGCCTGCCAGACAGGCCTAAACACTGAAGCTTTCTTT
TRBV4-1	TRBD1	many	TRBJ2-7	CASSHLGTGRYEQYF	TGCGCCAGCAGCCATCTCGGGACAGGGAGGTACGAGCAGTACTTC
TRBV7-9	.	many	TRBJ1-4	CASSFPPDGSINEKLFF	TGTGCCAGCAGCTTCCCCCCAGACGGCTCGATTAATGAAAAACTGTTTTTT
TRBV6-4	.	few	TRBJ2-7	CASSPPGSRPYFFFWSYEQYF	TGTGCCAGCAGTCCCCCCGGCTCCCGGCCCTATTTTTTTTTTTGGTCCTACGAGCAGTACTTC
TRBV5-1	TRBD2	many	TRBJ2-1	CASSRWTSGGFSGNEQFF	TGCGCCAGCAGTCGATGGACTAGCGGGGGCTTTAGCGGAAATGAGCAGTTCTTC
TRBV20-1	TRBD2	many	TRBJ2-3	CSARERERTQYF	TGCAGTGCTAGGGAGCGGGAGCGTACGCAGTATTTT
TRBV30	.	medium-sized	TRBJ2-7	CACHLPGRSWGEQYF	TGTGCCTGCCACTTACCAGGGAGGTCCTGGGGAGAGCAGTACTTC
TRBV3-1	TRBD2	.	TRBJ2-3	CASSQVPGTSGSTQYF	TGTGCCAGCAGCCAAGTCCCAGGGACTAGCGGGAGTACGCAGTATTTT
TRBV20-1	TRBD1	many	TRBJ2-7	CSARKGTGLMGEQYF	TGCAGTGCTAGGAAAGGGACAGGGCTTATGGGCGAGCAGTACTTC
TRBV4-2	.	medium-sized	TRBJ1-6	CASSQGNDYNSPLHF	TGTGCCAGCAGCCAGGGAAACGATTATAATTCACCCCTCCACTTT
TRBV24-1	TRBD1	.	TRBJ2-2	CATSDLRGTGETGELFF	TGTGCCACCAGTGATTTGCGTGGGACAGGGGAGACCGGGGAGCTGTTTTTT
TRBV5-1	.	many	TRBJ1-1	CASSFQSGVSGTEAFF	TGCGCCAGCAGCTTTCAAAGCGGGGTGAGTGGCACTGAAGCTTTCTTT
TRBV5-6	.	.	TRBJ2-5	CASRLLEGDGETQYF	TGTGCCAGCAGACTACTAGAGGGCGATGGAGAGACACAGTACTTC
TRBV5-1	.	many	TRBJ2-2	CASGDYGTKGTGELFF	TGCGCCAGCGGCGACTACGGGACGAAGGGGACCGGGGAGCTGTTTTTT
TRBV14	.	many	TRBJ2-3	CASSQDLTLPTDTQYF	TGTGCCAGCAGCCAAGATCTTACGCTACCCACAGATACGCAGTATTTT
TRBV6-5	.	medium-sized	TRBJ2-7	CASSYALVRSYEQYF	TGTGCCAGCAGTTACGCCTTAGTTCGCTCCTACGAGCAGTACTTC
TRBV7-9	TRBD1	few	TRBJ2-3	CATGQGTSDSYF	TGCGCCACGGGACAGGGGACCTCAGATTCGTATTTT
TRBV14	.	many	TRBJ2-4	CASSQDPGGIAKNIQYF	TGTGCCAGCAGCCAGGACCCCGGTGGGATAGCCAAAAACATTCAGTACTTC
TRBV15	TRBD1	many	TRBJ1-1	CATSRETGTMNTEAFF	TGTGCCACCAGCAGAGAGACAGGGACAATGAACACTGAAGCTTTCTTT
TRBV28	.	medium-sized	TRBJ2-7	CASSFNRERSSYEQYF	TGTGCCAGCAGCTTTAACAGGGAAAGGAGCTCCTACGAGCAGTACTTC
TRBV5-1	.	many	TRBJ2-5	CASSFAAVQETQYF	TGCGCCAGCAGCTTTGCGGCGGTCCAAGAGACCCAGTACTTC
TRBV11-2	.	many	TRBJ1-3	CASSLAGIGNTIYF	TGTGCCAGCAGCTTGGCAGGGATCGGAAACACCATATATTTT
TRBV20-1	.	.	TRBJ1-2	CSAGAGAPPAYVYTF	TGCAGTGCTGGAGCGGGTGCGCCCCCCGCCTATGTCTACACCTTC